The clone carrying this T cell receptor beta chain was observed many times. The sample comes from a study of molecular identifiers for immune sequencing clone quantification. Germline V gene data show CDR1 as MNHNY and CDR2 as SVGAGI (reference sequence). The CDR3 loop spans 15 amino acids. V dropped 2 bases and J dropped 3; count of bases not matched to a gene: 4. A single record per CDR3 protein comes from TCRdb applying MiXCR to the PCR reads. The sample carries about 320,000 distinct CDR3 sequences, roughly 23% recorded once. The specimen sequenced was naive CD8+ T cells from blood, with Jurkat cell RNA spiked in. Subset in this sample: FACS-sorted CD8+CD4-CCR7+CD45RA+ naive T cells. The V and J genes are TRBV6-6 and TRBJ1-5; 7 bases fit TRBD1. This clonotype originated in a human donor in good health. Some libraries in this study had Jurkat cell RNA spiked in. The CDR3: CASSYPDRVNQPQHF. The CDR3 coding sequence is TGTGCCAGCAGTTACCCCGACAGGGTCAATCAGCCCCAGCATTTT.